Below, one TCR beta chain is given with its context. Antigen: not known. Clinicians diagnosed patients from clinical symptoms, serum thyroxine and TRAb, thyroid ultrasound and orbital computed tomography. This record belongs to a study of T cells in Graves' hyperthyroidism and ophthalmopathy. Points from the study as a whole: Blood also carried most thyroid clonotypes expanded above 0.001.

RNA transcripts yielded amplified TCR beta CDR3 regions. Researchers ran a first-round RT-PCR on the TCR CDR3 using the HTBI primer set. TCRdb reprocessed the multiplex PCR reads via MiXCR and lists one record per CDR3 protein. This sample has around 620,000 distinct CDR3 sequences, with roughly 50% found just once. This CDR3 contains 14 residues. Deletions cut 0 bases from V and 4 bases from J, with 6 bases between. The germline V gene encodes CDR1 LNHDA and CDR2 SQIVND (reference sequence). The clonotype originates from an adult woman with Graves' disease, either hyperthyroidism or ophthalmopathy (not recorded which). The sequenced sample consisted of peripheral blood or thyroid tissue (not recorded which). The J gene is TRBJ2-2, the V gene TRBV19; possibly TRBD1 or TRBD2 for D (5 bases each). The CDR3 protein is CASSIDGATGELFF. The CDR3 region has the DNA TGTGCCAGTAGTATAGACGGGGCCACCGGGGAGCTGTTTTTT.